The sequence of this TCR beta chain was determined in a study of post-analysis software for immune sequencing data. Across the study: Recorded subtypes: relapsing-remitting, secondary progressive, progressive-relapsing; some patients unannotated.

Study-level findings and limits: Relative to controls, patients had five TRBV segments at higher frequency, with TRBV5-6, TRBV5-1 and TRBV20-1 among these. Multiple sclerosis was associated with a significant reduction in normalized Chao1 diversity relative to controls. By F measure, samples from a shared preparation batch strongly co-clustered.

Unique-molecular-identifier-tagged TCR beta cDNA libraries were used. T cells, about 0.9 to 11 million of them, yielded approximately 530,000 cDNA molecules. Via MiXCR, TCRdb re-called the PCR reads, giving one row per CDR3 protein. The data contain 350,000 to 500,000 distinct CDR3 sequences, 30% to 45% of them singletons. To note about this clonotype: No antigen is known for it.

Per germline, CDR1 KGHSH and CDR2 LQKENI. This CDR3 is built from 16 residues. V was shortened by 2 bases and J by 1 base, with 13 bases between the two germline ends. The chain recombines TRBV18 with TRBJ2-3; D possibly corresponds to TRBD1 (6 bases). The clonotype originates from a girl aged 2 to 10 with multiple sclerosis. The sequencing sample was made of blood. CDR3 protein: CASSPIRTAGTDTQYF. In nucleotides, the CDR3 is TGTGCCAGCTCACCAATTCGGACAGCTGGCACAGATACGCAGTATTTT. The variable domain in full, completed from reference TRBV18 and TRBJ2-3, reads NAGVMQNPRHLVRRRGQEARLRCSPMKGHSHVYWYRQLPEEGLKFMVYLQKENIIDESGMPKERFSAEFPKEGPSILRIQQVVRGDSAAYFCASSPIRTAGTDTQYFGPGTRLTVL.